What follows is one T cell receptor beta chain and its context. Its antigen remains undetermined. The record has no base qualities; no much larger clone is one base away. The sample originates from a study of shared clonotypes between healthy human individuals (dated by TCRdb to about 2020). For the study in its entirety: The cohort included three men and a couple of women between 18 and 49 years of age. Libraries were prepared and TCR repertoires were sequenced by different laboratories using diverse techniques, in order to increase sequencing depth and limit assay-specific biases. For each donor, CD4 naive and CD4 memory were each given three plates, CD8 naive was given two plates, and CD8 memory was given one plate. To estimate repertoire size and how much clonotypes are shared between individuals, the study performed deep sequencing of blood TCR repertoires from roughly five healthy adults. Leukapheresis yielded between about 0.94 and 9.5 billion PBMCs per donor.

Results the study describes overall, beyond this receptor: Sampling was restricted to blood, and TCR repertoires in tissues likely differ from the TCR repertoires found in blood. Compared with non-shared clonotypes, clonotypes shared by all four sorted-subset donors had higher generation probabilities. Because the study included a small number of donors, the genetic and exposure-history diversity represented was limited. Sharing across a handful of donors was observed for roughly 5.4% of naive CD4, under 4% of naive CD8, 2.3% of memory CD4, and about 0.39% of memory CD8 clonotypes. Even with the large sequencing depth, rarefaction of the sorted-subset datasets indicated that sequencing was incomplete. Larger estimated clonotype richness was generally found for naive subsets than for memory subsets. Based on pairwise subsampling, the degree of clonotype sharing among donors was expected to be affected by sequencing depth.

Reading from cysteine to phenylalanine, the CDR3 counts 11 amino acids. Just CDR3 DNA is preserved here, 33 bases in frame from base 1. The junction carries 11 bases between V and J, which are trimmed by 5 bases and 10 bases respectively. The germline V gene sets CDR1 to MDHEN and CDR2 to SYDVKM. Healthy HIV-negative adults with no recently reported acute infections or vaccinations were included as donors. Every donor was a Caucasian adult living in Nashville, Tennessee, USA. CD4+ T cells were enriched by magnetic negative selection, after which naive cells were positively selected on CD45RA and the negative fraction was taken as the memory subset. Blood was obtained by leukapheresis, after which PBMCs were separated by Ficoll-Histopaque density gradient centrifugation and cryopreserved in liquid nitrogen vapor phase. Analytical flow cytometry was used to check the purity and quantity of each magnetically sorted T cell population. Each sorted fraction had its genomic DNA isolated and then quantified by UV absorbance on a Nanodrop 2000c.

TCR CDR3 regions were amplified from genomic DNA by multiplex PCR using the deep immunoSEQ assay. Genomic DNA extracted from each cell subset was distributed evenly over all wells of several immunoSEQ 96-well plates, and each plate served as one replicate. For sorted subsets, approximately 200 ng of genomic DNA, equivalent to some 30,000 T cell genomes, went into each replicate PCR. Purified libraries were measured with a Qubit 3.0 fluorometer, size-checked on a Bioanalyzer 2100, and measured again with the KAPA Library Quantification kit. Every immunoSEQ 96-well plate was sequenced on a dedicated single-read 150-cycle Illumina NextSeq 550 flow cell. On the authors' methods: The immunoSEQ output contained only junctional sequences without quality scores, so filtering could not match that applied to full-length reads. Sequences were annotated with PyIR, a Python wrapper for IgBLAST v1.9, using IMGT germline references to assign V/J genes and CDR3. Reads were filtered out if the reads had weak V/J assignments (E-value above 1e-6), no CDR3, stop codons, out-of-frame junctions, or ambiguous translated residues. A V3J clonotype was defined by an identical inferred V gene, J gene, and CDR3 amino acid sequence. The percentage overlap between two repertoires was calculated by dividing the number of shared unique clonotypes by the size of the smaller repertoire. RTK rarefaction, the Chao1 estimator, and Recon v2.1 estimates of unobserved clonotypes were used to assess repertoire richness. Generation probabilities for all TCRbeta clonotypes obtained by the gDNA method from a few donors were computed using OLGA. Drawn from immuneACCESS, this table holds only the in-frame rearrangements with V and J called that TCRdb kept. Clones are partly lost; checked studies trace under half to an unresolved V gene and leave the rest unexplained. V and J calls and clone size follow that table, whereas D and trimming were derived from the DNA. The sample table lists roughly 1.4 million clones, approximately 98.5% of them with a count of one. The ten largest clones add up to around 0.38% of the sample.

In this chain, TRBV28 is recombined with TRBJ1-1, with no confidently assigned D gene. Sequenced input: naive CD4+ T cells sorted from blood. According to the study, the label for this sample's cell subset or site signals: CD45RA+ positively selected. The source of this sequence is a man aged 25 to 40 in good health. The CDR3 in this case is CASSLAPRAFF. The nucleotide sequence reads as follows: TGTGCCAGCAGTCTGGCTCCGAGAGCTTTCTTT.